Shown below are 21 T cell receptor beta chains from a single sample sequenced in a study of CD8 T cells in Susac syndrome. With random hexamers, about 0.5 to 1 ug RNA was reverse transcribed. TCRdb re-derived calls from the immunoSEQ multiplex PCR reads in MiXCR, one entry per CDR3 protein. The sample has 200,000 to 250,000 distinct CDR3 sequences, 95% seen once. Material: CD4+ T cells from PBMCs. These receptor sequences come from a human donor with multiple sclerosis.

The chain links TRBV29-1 to TRBJ2-1; D is unresolved. This CDR3 spans 11 amino acids. Germline CDR1 reads SQVTM; CDR2 reads ANQGSEA. V was cut by 4 bases and J by 5 bases, with 6 bases left in between. The CDR3 is CSVGPHNEQFF. The CDR3 nucleotides are TGCAGCGTTGGGCCCCACAATGAGCAGTTCTTC.

This chain joins TRBV28 and TRBJ1-1; D is ambiguous. This CDR3 contains 14 residues. Trimming took off 1 base at V and 1 base at J, with 7 bases between the two ends. CDR1 and CDR2 from the germline V gene are MDHEN and SYDVKM. The CDR3 sequence is CASSLLPGNTEAFF. The DNA for the CDR3 is TGTGCCAGCAGTTTATTGCCAGGGAACACTGAAGCTTTCTTT. Full variable domain (rest looked up from reference TRBV28 and TRBJ1-1): DVKVTQSSRYLVKRTGEKVFLECVQDMDHENMFWYRQDPGLGLRLIYFSYDVKMKEKGDIPEGYSVSREKKERFSLILESASTNQTSMYLCASSLLPGNTEAFFGQGTRLTVV.

This sequence joins TRBV20-1 and TRBJ1-1; D remains unclear. CDR3 length: 13 residues. Trimming took 3 bases from V and 4 from J, leaving 12 bases between them. Germline loops: CDR1 DFQATT, CDR2 SNEGSKA (reference sequence). The CDR3 loop reads CSASSGRFTEAFF. In DNA form, the CDR3 reads TGCAGTGCTAGTAGTGGGAGGTTCACTGAAGCTTTCTTT.

The chain couples TRBV30 to TRBJ1-1; D might be TRBD1 (5 bases). The CDR3 runs to 13 residues. The V end was cut by 2 bases, the J end by 6 bases, with 13 bases between. Germline assignment: CDR1 GTSNPN and CDR2 SVGIG (reference sequence). The CDR3, as DNA: TGTGCCTGGAGTTTGAACGGGGCCCCTGAAGCTTTCTTT. Residues: CAWSLNGAPEAFF.

Only one count was recorded for this clonotype. The chain employs TRBV7-9 and TRBJ2-7, with D possibly TRBD1 on 5 matching bases. Trimming removed 1 base from V and 11 bases from J, with 12 bases in between. This CDR3 has 12 amino acids. Looked up from germline, CDR1 is SEHNR and CDR2 is FQNEAQ (reference sequence). The CDR3 protein is CASSLEGTGKYF. The DNA for the CDR3 is TGTGCCAGCAGCTTAGAGGGCACAGGCAAGTACTTC.

CDR3 bases: TGCAGTGCTCGACAGGGGGCGAGAGATACGCAGTATTTT. Encoded protein: CSARQGARDTQYF. The V and J genes are TRBV20-1 and TRBJ2-3, with 10 bases aligning to TRBD1. CDR3 size: 13 residues. Trimming removed 5 bases from V and 5 bases from J; junction bases left unmatched: 4. CDR1 is DFQATT and CDR2 is SNEGSKA in the germline V gene (reference sequence).

The V and J genes are TRBV5-1 and TRBJ1-1, with TRBD1 as a possible D gene (6 bases). Trimming removed 5 bases at V and 4 bases at J, with 18 bases between. The length of the CDR3 is 15 residues. Germline-derived CDR1 and CDR2 are SGHRS and YFSETQ. DNA of the CDR3: TGCGCCAGCAGACCAAACTCAGGGGTGGGCACTGAAGCTTTCTTT. It translates to CASRPNSGVGTEAFF.

This rearrangement joins TRBV2 to TRBJ2-7, with D hard to call. Per the germline V gene, CDR1 is SNHLY and CDR2 is FYNNEI. Trimming left V 7 bases short and J 4 bases short, with 11 bases between. The CDR3 consists of 12 residues. The CDR3 region has the DNA TGTGCCAGCACCGACGGGCAGTACGAGCAGTACTTC. It encodes CASTDGQYEQYF.

The V gene is TRBV29-1, the J gene TRBJ1-1, with 7 bases aligning to TRBD1. The V and J ends lost 4 bases and 1 base, in that order; junction bases with no gene match: 6. The CDR3 runs to 14 residues. Germline V gene sequence: CDR1 SQVTM, CDR2 ANQGSEA. The CDR3 is CSVGQGGTNTEAFF. The DNA of the CDR3 is TGCAGCGTTGGGCAGGGGGGGACGAACACTGAAGCTTTCTTT.

The rearrangement uses TRBV20-1 and TRBJ1-5, with 8 bases lining up with TRBD1. The junction had 6 bases not matched to a gene; V was cut back by 2 bases and J by 6 bases. The germline CDR1 and CDR2 sequences are DFQATT and SNEGSKA (reference sequence). The CDR3 length is 14 residues. CDR3: CSARKDRVSQPQHF. The CDR3 region has the DNA TGCAGTGCTAGAAAGGACAGGGTCTCTCAGCCCCAGCATTTT.

CDR3 DNA: TGTGCCAGCAGCCAAGGTGGCGCGGGGGGGCAGTCAGCCAAAAACATTCAGTACTTC. Its protein product is CASSQGGAGGQSAKNIQYF. The V gene is TRBV3-1, the J gene TRBJ2-4; TRBD2 agrees at 9 bases. V trimming: 1 base; J trimming: 0 bases; junction bases outside the gene matches: 10. This CDR3 is built from 19 residues. Germline-derived CDR1 and CDR2 are LGHDT and YNNKEL (reference sequence).

V and J are TRBV9 and TRBJ2-5, with 11 bases lining up with TRBD2. Looked up from germline, CDR1 is SGDLS and CDR2 is YYNGEE. The CDR3 covers 17 residues. The J segment lost 1 base and the V segment lost 2 bases, leaving 7 bases of the junction unmatched. The CDR3 sequence: CASSVDPSGGLQETQYF. The CDR3 DNA sequence: TGTGCCAGCAGCGTCGATCCTAGCGGGGGGCTCCAAGAGACCCAGTACTTC.

The chain is built from TRBV5-1 and TRBJ1-1, with 9 bases matching TRBD1. The germline V gene has CDR1 SGHRS and CDR2 YFSETQ. The CDR3 covers 16 residues. J gave up 1 base and V 3 bases, and 7 bases lay outside the gene matches. This CDR3 is CASSSRTGAPNTEAFF. Here the CDR3 DNA reads TGCGCCAGCAGCTCTCGGACAGGGGCGCCGAACACTGAAGCTTTCTTT.

The chain is built from TRBV6-5 and TRBJ2-3; the D gene could be TRBD1 or TRBD2 (5 bases each). V lost 1 base and J 2 bases, leaving 10 bases between the germline ends. Germline CDR1 reads MNHEY; CDR2 reads SVGAGI. The CDR3 contains 15 residues. The CDR3 nucleotides read TGTGCCAGCAGTTACTTCGGGGCGGCCACAGATACGCAGTATTTT. Protein: CASSYFGAATDTQYF.

The chain employs TRBV11-1 and TRBJ2-7; 8 positions match TRBD1. Trimming at V came to 5 bases and at J to 6 bases, leaving 15 bases not matched to a gene. Germline V gene lookup returns CDR1 SGHAT and CDR2 FQDESV (reference sequence). CDR3 size: 16 residues. The CDR3 reads CASSDRTGNRGREQYF. The CDR3 DNA sequence: TGTGCCAGCAGCGATCGGACAGGGAATCGTGGACGCGAGCAGTACTTC.

The CDR3 DNA reads as TGTGCCAGCAGCTTGACAGGGCAGAAGAACACTGAAGCTTTCTTT. This gives the protein CASSLTGQKNTEAFF. The chain recombines TRBV7-2 with TRBJ1-1; 7 nucleotides line up with TRBD1. This CDR3 is 15 amino acids long. After removal of 3 bases from V and 1 base from J, the junction contained 5 bases not matched to a gene. CDR1 and CDR2 from the germline V gene are SGHTA and FQGNSA.

The rearrangement joins TRBV6-1 to TRBJ2-7; D could derive from TRBD1 or TRBD2 (7 bases each). This CDR3 has 16 residues. Germline V gene sequence: CDR1 MNHNS, CDR2 SASEGT. V lost 5 bases and J 2 bases, leaving 19 bases between the germline ends. The CDR3 coding sequence is TGTGCCAGCAGTCGGTCGAGGGGGGGGACAGCCTACGAGCAGTACTTC. Protein: CASSRSRGGTAYEQYF.

V gene TRBV5-1 combines with J gene TRBJ2-2; 13 bases map to TRBD2. CDR3 length equals 16 residues. V was clipped by 3 bases and J by 2 bases; unmatched bases: 1. Germline CDR1 is SGHRS and CDR2 is YFSETQ. The CDR3 sequence is CASSSGLAGNTGELFF. The CDR3 nucleotides are TGCGCCAGCAGCTCGGGACTAGCGGGAAACACCGGGGAGCTGTTTTTT.

The V and J genes are TRBV9 and TRBJ2-7; tentatively, D is TRBD1 (5 bases). CDR3 length equals 13 residues. V lost 3 bases, J lost 2 bases, and 9 bases lay in between. Germline V gives CDR1 SGDLS, CDR2 YYNGEE. The CDR3 loop reads CASSGQPAYEQYF. Here the CDR3 DNA reads TGTGCCAGCAGCGGACAGCCGGCCTACGAGCAGTACTTC.

This clonotype has only one observation. The chain uses TRBV20-1 and TRBJ2-7; 7 nucleotides match TRBD1. Trimming removed 6 bases from V and 6 bases from J; junction bases left unmatched: 20. The CDR3 sequence is 16 residues long. The V gene's germline CDR1 is DFQATT and CDR2 SNEGSKA (reference sequence). The CDR3 region has the DNA TGCAGTGCCCGAAGAGGAAGACAGGGTCAATATGGCGAGCAGTACTTC. Translation: CSARRGRQGQYGEQYF.

The V gene is TRBV2, the J gene TRBJ2-1; 10 nucleotides line up with TRBD2. Germline CDR1 and CDR2: SNHLY and FYNNEI. CDR3 length: 14 residues. V shed 6 bases, J shed 8 bases, and the junction held 7 bases outside the gene matches. The CDR3 here is CASRAGTSVHEQFF. The CDR3 coding sequence is TGTGCCAGCAGGGCCGGGACTAGCGTTCATGAGCAGTTCTTC.